This T cell receptor beta chain was recovered during a study of blood T cells in healthy people across ages. A note on this clonotype: A much larger clone sits a single nucleotide away, making a read error possible.

The use of a sample-barcoded 5' primer and a J-beta primer mix characterized a second PCR of 7 to 11 cycles. Using its own MiXCR run on the 5' RACE reads, TCRdb lists one record per CDR3 protein. The data show 1.5 million to 2 million distinct CDR3 sequences, about two fifths seen once. The V end lost 1 base, the J end lost 8 bases, and 12 bases lay between the germline ends. The CDR3 is 13 residues long. CDR1 is DFQATT, CDR2 SNEGSKA, per germline (reference sequence). The TCR comes from a human donor in good health. The chain combines TRBV20-1 with TRBJ2-4; D ambiguous. Sequencing input: blood. DNA for the CDR3: TGCAGTGCTAGAGGGGTAGCAGAAGACATTCAGTACTTC. Protein: CSARGVAEDIQYF.